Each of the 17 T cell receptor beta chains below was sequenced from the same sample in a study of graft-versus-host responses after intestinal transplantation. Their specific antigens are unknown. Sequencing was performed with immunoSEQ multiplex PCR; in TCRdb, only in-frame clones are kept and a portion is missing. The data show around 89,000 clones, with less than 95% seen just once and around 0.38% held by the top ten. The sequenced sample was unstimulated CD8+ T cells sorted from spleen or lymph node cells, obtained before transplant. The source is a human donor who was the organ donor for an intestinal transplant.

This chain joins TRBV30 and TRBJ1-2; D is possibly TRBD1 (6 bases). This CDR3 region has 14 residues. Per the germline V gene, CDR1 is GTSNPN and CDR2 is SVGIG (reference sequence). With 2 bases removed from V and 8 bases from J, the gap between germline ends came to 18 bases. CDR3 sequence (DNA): TGTGCCTGGAGTCACGGGTGGGGGCTCGGCGGCTACACCTTC. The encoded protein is CAWSHGWGLGGYTF.

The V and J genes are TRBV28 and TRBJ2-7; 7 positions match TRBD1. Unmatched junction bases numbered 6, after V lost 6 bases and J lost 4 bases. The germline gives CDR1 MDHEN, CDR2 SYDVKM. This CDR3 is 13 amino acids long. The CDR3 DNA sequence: TGTGCCAGCAGGGTGCAGGGGGAGTACGAGCAGTACTTC. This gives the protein CASRVQGEYEQYF.

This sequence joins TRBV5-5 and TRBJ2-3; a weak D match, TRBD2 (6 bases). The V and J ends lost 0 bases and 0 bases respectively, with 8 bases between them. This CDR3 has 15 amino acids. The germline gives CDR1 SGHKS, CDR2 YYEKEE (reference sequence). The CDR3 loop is CASSLGGLSTDTQYF. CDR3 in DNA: TGTGCCAGCAGCTTGGGGGGACTGAGCACAGATACGCAGTATTTT.

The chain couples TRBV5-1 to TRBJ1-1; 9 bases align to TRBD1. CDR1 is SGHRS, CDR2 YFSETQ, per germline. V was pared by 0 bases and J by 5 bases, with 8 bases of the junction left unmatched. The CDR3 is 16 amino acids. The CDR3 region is CASSLGETGGWTEAFF. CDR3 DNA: TGCGCCAGCAGCTTGGGGGAAACAGGGGGCTGGACTGAAGCTTTCTTT.

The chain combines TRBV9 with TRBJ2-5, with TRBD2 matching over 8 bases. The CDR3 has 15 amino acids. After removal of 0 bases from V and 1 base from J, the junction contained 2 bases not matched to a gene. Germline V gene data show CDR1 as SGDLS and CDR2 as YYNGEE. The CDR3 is CASSVGTSGQETQYF. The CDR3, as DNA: TGTGCCAGCAGCGTAGGAACTAGCGGCCAAGAGACCCAGTACTTC.

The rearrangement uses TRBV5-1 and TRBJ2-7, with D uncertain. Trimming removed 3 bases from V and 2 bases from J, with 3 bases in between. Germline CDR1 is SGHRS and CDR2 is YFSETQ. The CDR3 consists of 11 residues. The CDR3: CASSSTYEQYF. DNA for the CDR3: TGCGCCAGCAGCTCTACCTACGAGCAGTACTTC.

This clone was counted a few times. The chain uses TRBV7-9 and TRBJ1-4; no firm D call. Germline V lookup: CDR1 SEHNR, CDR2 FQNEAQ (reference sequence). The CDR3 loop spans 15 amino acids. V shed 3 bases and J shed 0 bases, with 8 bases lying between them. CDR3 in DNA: TGTGCCAGCAGCTTGGCTGCCGCAACTAATGAAAAACTGTTTTTT. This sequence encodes CASSLAAATNEKLFF.

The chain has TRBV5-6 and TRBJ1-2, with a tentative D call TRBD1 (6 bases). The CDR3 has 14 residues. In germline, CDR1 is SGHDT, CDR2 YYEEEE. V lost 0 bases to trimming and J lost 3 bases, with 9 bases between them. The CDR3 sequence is CASSLEGTHYGYTF. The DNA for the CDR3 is TGTGCCAGCAGCTTGGAGGGGACACACTATGGCTACACCTTC.

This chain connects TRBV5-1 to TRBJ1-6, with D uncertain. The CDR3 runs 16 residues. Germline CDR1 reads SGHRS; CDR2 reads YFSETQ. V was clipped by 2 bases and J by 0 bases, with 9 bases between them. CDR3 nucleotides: TGCGCCAGCAGCTTTTTGGAGAGCTCCTATAATTCACCCCTCCACTTT. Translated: CASSFLESSYNSPLHF. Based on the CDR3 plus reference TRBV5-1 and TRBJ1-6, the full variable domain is KAGVTQTPRYLIKTRGQQVTLSCSPISGHRSVSWYQQTPGQGLQFLFEYFSETQRNKGNFPGRFSGRQFSNSRSEMNVSTLELGDSALYLCASSFLESSYNSPLHFGNGTRLTVT.

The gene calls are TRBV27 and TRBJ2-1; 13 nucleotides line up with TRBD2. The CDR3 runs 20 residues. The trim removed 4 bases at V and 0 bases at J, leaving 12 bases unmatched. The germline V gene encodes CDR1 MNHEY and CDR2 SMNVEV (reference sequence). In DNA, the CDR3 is TGTGCCAGCAGTTCGAGATTAGGGACTAGCGGGGTGAGCTCCTACAATGAGCAGTTCTTC. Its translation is CASSSRLGTSGVSSYNEQFF.

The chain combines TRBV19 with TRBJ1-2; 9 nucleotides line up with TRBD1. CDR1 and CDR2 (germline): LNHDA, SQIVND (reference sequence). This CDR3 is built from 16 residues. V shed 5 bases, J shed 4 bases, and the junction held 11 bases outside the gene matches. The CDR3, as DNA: TGTGCCAGTAGTCTAATAAGGACAGGGGTTTCCTATGGCTACACCTTC. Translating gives CASSLIRTGVSYGYTF.

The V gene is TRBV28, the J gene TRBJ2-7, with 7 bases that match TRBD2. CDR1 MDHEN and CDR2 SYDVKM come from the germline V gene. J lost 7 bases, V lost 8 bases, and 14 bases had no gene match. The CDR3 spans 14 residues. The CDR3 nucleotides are TGTGCCAGCTCCGACGGGGGGAGGTTAGGTGAGCAGTACTTC. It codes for CASSDGGRLGEQYF.

The CDR3 nucleotides read TGCGCCAGCAGCCAAGAGACTAGCGGGAGCACAGATACGCAGTATTTT. Translation gives CASSQETSGSTDTQYF. This chain connects TRBV4-1 to TRBJ2-3, with 10 bases matching TRBD2. CDR1 is MGHRA and CDR2 is YSYEKL in the germline V gene. CDR3 length: 16 amino acids. Trimming at V came to 0 bases and at J to 0 bases, leaving 0 bases not matched to a gene.

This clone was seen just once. The CDR3 sequence is CASSLGGYNEQFF. The DNA of the CDR3 is TGTGCCAGCAGTTTAGGGGGGTACAATGAGCAGTTCTTC. This rearrangement joins TRBV27 to TRBJ2-1; D perhaps matches TRBD2 (6 bases). The CDR3 has 13 residues. Germline CDR1 and CDR2: MNHEY and SMNVEV (reference sequence). V lost 2 bases and J lost 4, with 6 bases in between.

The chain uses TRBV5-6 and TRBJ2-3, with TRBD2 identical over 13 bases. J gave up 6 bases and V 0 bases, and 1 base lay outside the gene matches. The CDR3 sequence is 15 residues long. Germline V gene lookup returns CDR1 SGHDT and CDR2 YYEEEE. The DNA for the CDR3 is TGTGCCAGCAGCTTGGGGGGACTAGCGGGGGATACGCAGTATTTT. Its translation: CASSLGGLAGDTQYF.

In DNA, the CDR3 is TGTGCCGAGAACAGGGGGCGGTCTGGGGCCAACGTCCTGACTTTC. Encoded protein: CAENRGRSGANVLTF. This chain links TRBV2 with TRBJ2-6, with TRBD1 matching over 9 bases. The CDR3 covers 15 residues. Trimming at V came to 11 bases and at J to 1 base, leaving 6 bases not matched to a gene. In germline, CDR1 is SNHLY, CDR2 FYNNEI.

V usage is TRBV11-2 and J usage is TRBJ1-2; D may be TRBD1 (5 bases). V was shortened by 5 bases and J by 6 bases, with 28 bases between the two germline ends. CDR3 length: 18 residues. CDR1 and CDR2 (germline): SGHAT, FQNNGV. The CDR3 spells CASSPHPPQGLTSHGYTF. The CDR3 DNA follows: TGTGCCAGCAGCCCCCACCCCCCTCAGGGTCTAACGTCCCATGGCTACACCTTC. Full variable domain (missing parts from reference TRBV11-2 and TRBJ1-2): EAGVAQSPRYKIIEKRQSVAFWCNPISGHATLYWYQQILGQGPKLLIQFQNNGVVDDSQLPKDRFSAERLKGVDSTLKIQPAKLEDSAVYLCASSPHPPQGLTSHGYTFGSGTRLTVV.